The rows below give T cell receptor beta chains drawn from one sample of a study of T and B cells in COVID-19 patients. MiXCR, run by TCRdb on the multiplex PCR reads, gives a single entry per CDR3 protein. This table holds 3,000 or so distinct CDR3 sequences, roughly 27% found once. The source material was blood. Receptors originate from a human donor with active COVID-19. The donor label of this sample is uncertain. Each CDR3 is given with its conserved first and last residue. The D gene is left open where the match is weak. Clone size is not always given. Where it is, it says once, few, many or a class for expanded clones.

v_gene	abundance	j_gene	d_gene	CDR3aa	CDR3nt
TRBV6-5	.	TRBJ1-1	.	CASSPTGLGTEAFF	TGTGCCAGCAGCCCAACAGGGTTGGGCACTGAAGCTTTCTTT
TRBV20-1	.	TRBJ1-6	.	CSARGRGQYNSPLHF	TGCAGTGCTAGAGGGCGTGGACAGTATAATTCACCCCTCCACTTT
TRBV14	.	TRBJ2-3	.	CASSQIGGLTDTQYF	TGTGCCAGCAGCCAAATCGGAGGGTTGACAGATACGCAGTATTTT
TRBV6-2/TRBV6-3	.	TRBJ1-5	.	CASSRPALGNQPQHF	TGTGCCAGCAGCCGCCCCGCATTGGGGAATCAGCCCCAGCATTTT
TRBV12-3/TRBV12-4	few	TRBJ2-2	TRBD2	CASSPLGRGGPGELFF	TGTGCCAGCAGCCCGCTTGGGCGGGGGGGTCCCGGGGAGCTGTTTTTT
TRBV4-3	.	TRBJ2-6	TRBD1	CASSLGQELFSGANVLTF	TGCGCCAGCAGCCTAGGACAGGAGCTATTCTCTGGGGCCAACGTCCTGACTTTC
TRBV19	medium-sized	TRBJ1-1	.	CASSAGLRRNTEAFF	TGTGCCAGTAGTGCAGGACTGAGGAGGAACACTGAAGCTTTCTTT
TRBV4-1	once	TRBJ2-2	.	CASSPTENTGELFF	TGCGCCAGCAGCCCGACGGAGAACACCGGGGAGCTGTTTTTT
TRBV27	medium-sized	TRBJ1-6	TRBD1	CASRSAAGTGDSPLHF	TGTGCCAGCAGGTCAGCAGCCGGGACAGGGGACTCACCCCTCCACTTT
TRBV6-5	medium-sized	TRBJ2-3	.	CASSYSGGTSTDTQYF	TGTGCCAGCAGTTACTCGGGGGGAACTAGCACAGATACGCAGTATTTT
TRBV29-1	medium-sized	TRBJ1-5	TRBD1	CSAGDSVRPQHF	TGCAGCGCCGGGGACAGCGTAAGGCCCCAGCATTTT
TRBV5-6	few	TRBJ1-2	TRBD1	CASSLGQGPNYGYTF	TGTGCCAGCAGCTTAGGACAGGGACCTAACTATGGCTACACCTTC
TRBV6-2/TRBV6-3	few	TRBJ2-2	TRBD2	CASSYFRTSGGVGTGELFF	TGTGCCAGCAGTTACTTCCGGACTAGCGGGGGGGTCGGCACCGGGGAGCTGTTTTTT
TRBV12-3/TRBV12-4	few	TRBJ2-7	.	CASSFRGEQYF	TGTGCCAGCAGTTTCCGAGGCGAGCAGTACTTC
TRBV12-3/TRBV12-4	medium-sized	TRBJ2-4	.	CASSPAGPGENIQYF	TGTGCCAGCAGTCCCGCTGGACCAGGCGAAAACATTCAGTACTTC
TRBV6-5	.	TRBJ1-2	.	CASSYGGLGYGYTF	TGTGCCAGCAGTTACGGGGGTCTCGGGTATGGCTACACCTTC
TRBV5-4	medium-sized	TRBJ2-3	.	CASTDRESVGTDTQYF	TGTGCCAGCACCGACCGGGAGTCGGTCGGCACAGATACGCAGTATTTT
TRBV5-5	few	TRBJ1-5	TRBD1	CASSRTGCNQPQHF	TGTGCCAGCAGCCGGACAGGGTGCAATCAGCCCCAGCATTTT
TRBV5-4	.	TRBJ1-2	TRBD1	CASSLGTGAYGYTF	TGTGCCAGCAGCTTGGGTACAGGGGCCTATGGCTACACCTTC
TRBV27	few	TRBJ1-5	TRBD1	CPNRGPGNQPQHF	TGCCCGAACAGGGGGCCCGGCAATCAGCCCCAGCATTTT
TRBV13	medium-sized	TRBJ2-7	.	CASSPAAGSSYEQYF	TGTGCCAGCAGCCCCGCGGCGGGGAGCTCCTACGAGCAGTACTTC
TRBV11-2	.	TRBJ2-2	.	CASSFAGLWLFF	TGTGCCAGCAGCTTTGCGGGACTTTGGCTGTTTTTT
TRBV6-5	few	TRBJ2-2	.	CASRVWTRVLPGELFF	TGTGCCAGCAGGGTTTGGACTCGGGTCCTCCCCGGGGAGCTGTTTTTT
TRBV7-2	.	TRBJ1-2	TRBD1	CASSAGTASYGYTF	TGTGCCAGCAGCGCGGGGACAGCTTCCTATGGCTACACCTTC
TRBV7-2	.	TRBJ2-5	.	CASSSQGYVGETQYF	TGTGCCAGCAGCTCCCAGGGGTACGTGGGGGAGACCCAGTACTTC
TRBV6-5	hyperexpanded	TRBJ2-2	TRBD2	CASSTVPGTIYAANTGELFF	TGTGCCAGCAGCACTGTCCCCGGGACTATATACGCTGCGAACACCGGGGAGCTGTTTTTT
TRBV5-6	.	TRBJ1-2	.	CASSPLQGYGYTF	TGTGCCAGCAGCCCTCTCCAGGGTTATGGCTACACCTTC
TRBV20-1	.	TRBJ2-1	TRBD2	CSAPKRAGTSGYNEQFF	TGCAGTGCACCCAAACGCGCCGGGACTAGCGGGTACAATGAGCAGTTCTTC
TRBV20-1	.	TRBJ2-3	.	CSARDPDGRDTQYF	TGCAGTGCTAGAGACCCTGACGGGCGTGATACGCAGTATTTT
TRBV19	medium-sized	TRBJ1-5	TRBD1	CASSITEQGGLNQPQHF	TGTGCCAGTAGTATAACAGAACAGGGGGGTCTTAATCAGCCCCAGCATTTT
TRBV6-1	.	TRBJ2-5	TRBD2	CASRELAGGLETQYF	TGTGCCAGCAGAGAACTAGCGGGGGGGCTAGAGACCCAGTACTTC
TRBV5-4	.	TRBJ1-2	.	CASSLARTWYGYTF	TGTGCCAGCAGCTTGGCCAGGACCTGGTATGGCTACACCTTC
TRBV18	.	TRBJ2-2	.	CASSPPTGELFF	TGTGCCAGCTCACCACCGACCGGGGAGCTGTTTTTT
TRBV18	few	TRBJ1-1	.	CASSALDTEAFF	TGTGCCAGCTCGGCGTTAGACACTGAAGCTTTCTTT
TRBV12-3/TRBV12-4	medium-sized	TRBJ2-1	TRBD2	CASSWRGGASNEQFF	TGTGCCAGCAGTTGGCGCGGGGGGGCTAGCAATGAGCAGTTCTTC